This T cell receptor (beta chain) appears in the sequencing data of a study of neurological immune-mediated disorders. Germline V CDR1 and CDR2: MDHEN, SYDVKM. CDR3 length: 15 amino acids. This clonotype was recorded many times. Its antigen is unknown. The germline gene is not matched at one end of the junction; a read error may be the cause. The authors produced cDNA by 5'RACE using 10-nucleotide random UMIs. MiXCR was run by TCRdb on the 5' RACE reads, yielding one entry per CDR3 protein. The data contain tens of thousands of distinct CDR3 sequences, 4.1% of them singletons. Regarding the study as a whole: The greatest TCR clonal expansion appeared in HTLV-1-associated myelopathy and the smallest, falling below healthy controls, in multiple sclerosis. None of the CDR3 amino acid sequences in expanded clones turned up in more than one subject, which points to private repertoires in all groups.

For the unsorted libraries, 2 million PBMCs stored at -80 C served as input. Sequencing used PBMCs. V gene TRBV28 combines with J gene TRBJ1-5; 10 bases match TRBD1. This clonotype originated in a man aged 50 to 59 with multiple sclerosis. The CDR3 is CASRETGGSNQPQNF. Written as DNA, the CDR3 is TGTGCCAGCAGAGAGACAGGGGGCAGCAATCAGCCCCAGAATTTT. Using reference TRBV28 and TRBJ1-5 for the parts outside the CDR3, the full variable domain is DVKVTQSSRYLVKRTGEKVFLECVQDMDHENMFWYRQDPGLGLRLIYFSYDVKMKEKGDIPEGYSVSREKKERFSLILESASTNQTSMYLCASRETGGSNQPQNFGDGTRLSIL.